Following are 20 T cell receptor beta chains from one sample sequenced in a study of T cells in Graves' hyperthyroidism and ophthalmopathy. TCR beta CDR3 regions were amplified from RNA transcripts. TCR CDR3 regions were first amplified by RT-PCR with HTBI primers. TCRdb ran MiXCR on the multiplex PCR reads and lists one entry per CDR3 protein. This table holds approximately 510,000 distinct CDR3 sequences, more than 20% found once. Sequences were obtained from blood. All receptors come from a man younger than 30 with Graves' hyperthyroidism.

V and J are TRBV4-1 and TRBJ1-1; the D is unclear. From germline, CDR1 is MGHRA and CDR2 YSYEKL. The ends were cut back, 10 bases at V and 11 bases at J, with 17 bases in the middle. CDR3 length: 11 amino acids. CDR3 region: CANNQDAKAFF. DNA for the CDR3: TGCGCCAACAACCAAGATGCGAAGGCTTTCTTT.

The V gene is TRBV27, the J gene TRBJ1-2; 8 bases are a match to TRBD1. Trimming cost V 8 bases and J 2 bases; bases outside gene matches: 7. The germline gives CDR1 MNHEY, CDR2 SMNVEV (reference sequence). This CDR3 contains 14 residues. This chain's CDR3 is CASSPQGENYGYTF. The CDR3 DNA sequence: TGTGCCAGCTCCCCACAGGGGGAAAACTATGGCTACACCTTC.

This clonotype was seen at least ten times. The V call is TRBV12-3 or TRBV12-4, the J call TRBJ1-1; D call uncertain. The CDR3 contains 13 residues. The V and J ends lost 3 bases and 8 bases respectively, with 13 bases between them. The CDR3: CASSFPQSTEAFF. The CDR3, as DNA: TGTGCCAGCAGTTTTCCACAGAGTACCGAAGCTTTCTTT.

This clonotype was seen a handful of times. In nucleotides, the CDR3 is TGTGCCAGCAGCCCCCCGACAGGGGGGTTAGCCAAAAACATTCAGTACTTC. Amino acids: CASSPPTGGLAKNIQYF. This chain joins TRBV7-9 and TRBJ2-4; 9 bases map to TRBD1. With V trimmed by 5 bases and J by 0 bases, 8 bases remained unmatched. Per germline, CDR1 SEHNR and CDR2 FQNEAQ (reference sequence). This CDR3 region has 17 residues.

The chain carries TRBV3-1 and TRBJ2-2, with 9 bases matching TRBD2. V shed 9 bases, J shed 3 bases, and the junction held 5 bases outside the gene matches. This CDR3 comprises 14 residues. Germline V gives CDR1 LGHDT, CDR2 YNNKEL (reference sequence). Here the CDR3 DNA reads TGTGCCAGTGAATTAGCGGGGGACACCGGGGAGCTGTTTTTT. This sequence encodes CASELAGDTGELFF.

The chain has TRBV20-1 and TRBJ2-6, with D unclear. Trimming took 8 bases from V and 2 from J, leaving 16 bases between them. CDR3 length equals 15 residues. Germline V lookup: CDR1 DFQATT, CDR2 SNEGSKA (reference sequence). CDR3 in amino acids: CSTPAYGAGANVLTF. DNA for the CDR3: TGCAGTACTCCAGCGTATGGAGCTGGGGCCAACGTCCTGACTTTC.

This clonotype showed up many times. The chain recombines TRBV20-1 with TRBJ1-3, with 8 positions matching TRBD1. The CDR3 has 15 amino acids. Germline CDR1 is DFQATT and CDR2 is SNEGSKA (reference sequence). Germline trimming cut 2 bases from V and 4 bases from J; bases unmatched to any gene: 7. CDR3 in amino acids: CSARRGQARGNTIYF. The CDR3, as DNA: TGCAGTGCTAGACGGGGACAGGCGAGGGGAAACACCATATATTTT.

This clonotype was recorded many times. The V call is TRBV6-1, the J call TRBJ1-6; D not resolved. In germline, CDR1 is MNHNS, CDR2 SASEGT. This CDR3 spans 12 amino acids. The V end lost 6 bases, the J end lost 8 bases, and 8 bases lay between the germline ends. The CDR3 protein is CASRDGYSPLHF. The DNA of the CDR3 is TGTGCCAGCAGGGACGGCTATTCACCCCTCCACTTT.

This clonotype was seen ten or more times. V gene TRBV28 combines with J gene TRBJ2-2, with D perhaps matching TRBD2 (5 bases). Deletions cut 8 bases from V and 0 bases from J, with 19 bases between. The CDR3 length is 17 residues. In germline, CDR1 is MDHEN, CDR2 SYDVKM. CDR3: CASGLPPRLTNTGELFF. In DNA, the CDR3 is TGTGCCAGCGGCCTTCCACCAAGACTAACGAACACCGGGGAGCTGTTTTTT.

The chain carries TRBV6-1 and TRBJ1-1; D may be TRBD1 (6 bases). The V end was cut by 7 bases, the J end by 6 bases, with 12 bases between. This CDR3 comprises 12 residues. In germline, CDR1 is MNHNS, CDR2 SASEGT. This CDR3 reads CASNHHRAEAFF. For the CDR3, the DNA is TGTGCCAGCAATCATCACAGGGCTGAAGCTTTCTTT.

This clonotype was recorded many times. V is TRBV2 and J is TRBJ1-2, with D perhaps TRBD1 (5 bases). The CDR3 runs 15 residues. V was clipped by 7 bases and J by 4 bases, with 19 bases between them. Germline lookup yields CDR1 SNHLY and CDR2 FYNNEI. The CDR3, as DNA: TGTGCCAGCACTCCGGCGGGGGTGCTAAGCTATGGCTACACCTTC. Translating gives CASTPAGVLSYGYTF. The full variable domain, with the rest looked up from reference TRBV2 and TRBJ1-2, is EPEVTQTPSHQVTQMGQEVILRCVPISNHLYFYWYRQILGQKVEFLVSFYNNEISEKSEIFDDQFSVERPDGSNFTLKIRSTKLEDSAMYFCASTPAGVLSYGYTFGSGTRLTVV.

The V and J genes are TRBV19 and TRBJ2-2; the match to TRBD2 covers 11 bases. V shed 7 bases and J 5 bases; nucleotides not matched to a gene: 6. Germline-derived CDR1 and CDR2 are LNHDA and SQIVND (reference sequence). The CDR3 covers 15 residues. The CDR3 here is CASTHTSGGTGELFF. CDR3 nucleotides: TGTGCCAGTACCCATACTAGCGGGGGAACCGGGGAGCTGTTTTTT.

This clonotype came up a few times. V usage is TRBV12-3 or TRBV12-4 and J usage is TRBJ2-2; TRBD2 might be the D (5 bases). The CDR3 is 13 amino acids. Deletions cut 7 bases from V and 7 bases from J, with 13 bases between. CDR3 loop: CASTPMRDGELFF. CDR3 bases: TGTGCCAGCACCCCCATGAGGGACGGGGAGCTGTTTTTT.

With regard to this clonotype: At one of its ends the junction is not consistent with the germline gene, which may arise from a read error. The rearrangement uses TRBV6-1 and TRBJ2-4, with 9 bases lining up with TRBD1. CDR1 is MNHNS, CDR2 SASEGT, per germline. CDR3 length: 14 residues. CDR3: CASSRRDRVYIKYF. The CDR3 DNA follows: TGTGCCAGCAGCCGCCGGGACAGGGTGTACATTAAGTACTTC.

The chain employs TRBV10-2 and TRBJ1-1; D not certain. Trimming took off 7 bases at V and 0 bases at J, with 21 bases between the two ends. The length of the CDR3 is 17 residues. The germline CDR1 and CDR2 sequences are WSHSY and SAAADI. CDR3: CASTPPAIGPLNTEAFF. DNA for the CDR3: TGCGCCAGCACCCCTCCGGCCATCGGACCTTTGAACACTGAAGCTTTCTTT.

This clonotype appeared many times. The chain is built from TRBV9 and TRBJ2-7; possibly TRBD2 for D (6 bases). The CDR3 is 14 residues long. The ends were cut back, 0 bases at V and 3 bases at J, with 10 bases in the middle. CDR1 SGDLS and CDR2 YYNGEE come from the germline V gene. DNA for the CDR3: TGTGCCAGCAGCGTAGCGGAGGGGAACTACGAGCAGTACTTC. Translation: CASSVAEGNYEQYF.

This clonotype was recorded at least ten times. The chain uses TRBV6-5 and TRBJ1-1; no reliable D call. Germline lookup yields CDR1 MNHEY and CDR2 SVGAGI. V was shortened by 4 bases and J by 5 bases, with 5 bases between the two germline ends. The CDR3 runs to 11 residues. CDR3 amino acids: CASSSSTEAFF. The DNA for the CDR3 is TGTGCCAGCAGTTCTTCAACTGAAGCTTTCTTT.

The CDR3 protein is CSASGAGEAFF. As DNA, the CDR3 is TGCAGCGCCTCCGGGGCAGGAGAAGCTTTCTTT. This chain joins TRBV29-1 and TRBJ1-1, with a tentative D call TRBD1 (5 bases). The CDR3 length is 11 residues. CDR1 is SQVTM and CDR2 is ANQGSEA in the germline V gene. Trimming stripped 7 bases from V and 8 bases from J, with 14 bases between.

This clonotype was recorded at least ten times. The chain combines TRBV14 with TRBJ2-2, with D perhaps TRBD2 (6 bases). CDR3 length: 15 residues. With 4 bases removed from V and 5 bases from J, the gap between germline ends came to 14 bases. Germline-derived CDR1 and CDR2 are SGHDN and FVKESK. The CDR3 loop reads CASSRGDRRTGELFF. The CDR3 coding sequence is TGTGCCAGCAGCCGGGGGGACCGGCGGACCGGGGAGCTGTTTTTT. Full variable domain (missing parts from reference TRBV14 and TRBJ2-2): EAGVTQFPSHSVIEKGQTVTLRCDPISGHDNLYWYRRVMGKEIKFLLHFVKESKQDESGMPNNRFLAERTGGTYSTLKVQPAELEDSGVYFCASSRGDRRTGELFFGEGSRLTVL.

This clonotype was recorded many times. This chain uses TRBV6-4 with TRBJ2-5; possible D gene TRBD2, 5 bases. Trimming removed 4 bases from V and 5 bases from J, with 17 bases in between. The CDR3 is 15 residues long. CDR1 and CDR2 (germline): MRHNA, SNTAGT. The CDR3 DNA sequence: TGTGCCAGCAGTGGAGGCAGCGAGGGAAAGGAGACCCAGTACTTC. Encoded protein: CASSGGSEGKETQYF.